The 12 T cell receptor beta chains below come from one sample, sequenced in a study of blood T cell repertoires in COVID-19. TCRdb's table, derived via immunoSEQ multiplex PCR, lists solely in-frame clones and lacks some. In the table there are some 290,000 clones, roughly 91% of which are singletons. Sequences were obtained from peripheral blood. Source of these receptors: a woman in her twenties or thirties with COVID-19, enrolled during active disease.

V usage is TRBV5-8 and J usage is TRBJ2-1, with a tentative D call TRBD2 (7 bases). The CDR3 spans 14 residues. The germline V gene has CDR1 SGHTS and CDR2 YDEGEE. The V gene lost 3 bases and the J gene lost 8 bases, with 15 bases spanning the gap. This chain's CDR3 is CASSWGLAVDEQFF. CDR3 bases: TGTGCCAGCAGCTGGGGGCTAGCGGTGGATGAGCAGTTCTTC.

The chain uses TRBV4-2 and TRBJ2-3; 9 positions match TRBD2. Germline CDR1 is LGHNA and CDR2 is YNFKEQ. The V segment lost 5 bases and the J segment 4 bases; nucleotides outside the gene matches: 16. The CDR3 covers 18 residues. The CDR3, as DNA: TGTGCCAGCAGCTTCCCCCCTGCAGGCGGGGGGGCGGCAGATACGCAGTATTTT. Its translation: CASSFPPAGGGAADTQYF.

This rearrangement joins TRBV5-1 to TRBJ1-2; a possible D gene is TRBD1 (5 bases). The CDR3 runs 13 residues. Trimming left V 4 bases short and J 8 bases short, with 15 bases between. CDR1 is SGHRS and CDR2 is YFSETQ in the germline V gene. CDR3 bases: TGCGCCAGCAGCGACCCAGGGATGGGGGGCTACACCTTC. Its protein product is CASSDPGMGGYTF.

This clone has more than one count but fewer than ten. The chain combines TRBV6-5 with TRBJ1-2, with TRBD1 matching over 7 bases. The CDR3 sequence is 14 residues long. V dropped 6 bases and J dropped 0; count of bases not matched to a gene: 4. CDR1 MNHEY and CDR2 SVGAGI come from the germline V gene. CDR3 nucleotide sequence: TGTGCCAGCAGAGGGACAGCCGCTAACTATGGCTACACCTTC. Residues: CASRGTAANYGYTF.

The gene calls are TRBV14 and TRBJ1-3; D call uncertain. The germline V gene encodes CDR1 SGHDN and CDR2 FVKESK. CDR3 size: 16 residues. The V end lost 0 bases, the J end lost 0 bases, and 9 bases lay between the germline ends. The CDR3 DNA follows: TGTGCCAGCAGCCAAGATAGCTGGAGCTCTGGAAACACCATATATTTT. Translation: CASSQDSWSSGNTIYF.

This clone appeared a few times. J is TRBJ2-1 and V is TRBV7-2; D perhaps matches TRBD2 (6 bases). The V and J ends lost 7 bases and 0 bases respectively, with 13 bases between them. The CDR3 extends over 15 amino acids. Germline V gives CDR1 SGHTA, CDR2 FQGNSA. This CDR3 reads CASTLAVSSYNEQFF. CDR3 in DNA: TGTGCCAGCACGTTAGCGGTGAGCTCCTACAATGAGCAGTTCTTC.

The chain couples TRBV23-1 to TRBJ2-7, with TRBD2 identical over 7 bases. TRBV23-1 is identified as an open reading frame with a role that is uncertain. J lost 9 bases, V lost 7 bases, and 9 bases had no gene match. The CDR3 is 12 amino acids. The CDR3 sequence: CASTLADTRQYF. Written as DNA, the CDR3 is TGCGCCAGCACTCTAGCGGATACGAGGCAGTACTTC.

The chain is built from TRBV27 and TRBJ1-2; D ambiguous. This CDR3 has 13 amino acids. Germline values: CDR1 MNHEY, CDR2 SMNVEV (reference sequence). V lost 4 bases and J lost 8, with 14 bases in between. The CDR3 region is CASSSSGAWGYTF. The CDR3 nucleotides read TGTGCCAGCAGTTCTTCCGGAGCCTGGGGCTACACCTTC.

The V gene is TRBV7-7, the J gene TRBJ2-3; the D gene is possibly TRBD2 (6 bases). CDR1 and CDR2 (germline): SSHAT, FNYEAQ (reference sequence). Trimming pared 1 base from V and 6 bases from J, leaving 11 bases between. CDR3 length: 14 amino acids. The CDR3 loop reads CASSLGGGEDTQYF. The CDR3 nucleotides are TGTGCCAGCAGCTTAGGTGGCGGGGAGGATACGCAGTATTTT.

The chain has TRBV5-1 and TRBJ2-3; D may be TRBD1 (6 bases). Germline V CDR1 and CDR2: SGHRS, YFSETQ. CDR3 length equals 13 residues. Trimming shortened V by 3 bases and J by 3 bases, and 8 bases separated the two germline ends. CDR3 sequence reads: CASSWTVTDTQYF. The CDR3 bases are TGCGCCAGCAGCTGGACAGTTACAGATACGCAGTATTTT. Together with reference TRBV5-1 and TRBJ2-3, the CDR3 gives the full variable domain: KAGVTQTPRYLIKTRGQQVTLSCSPISGHRSVSWYQQTPGQGLQFLFEYFSETQRNKGNFPGRFSGRQFSNSRSEMNVSTLELGDSALYLCASSWTVTDTQYFGPGTRLTVL.

This clone showed up just once. The V and J genes are TRBV5-4 and TRBJ2-1; tentative D call: TRBD1 (6 bases). Deletions cut 5 bases from V and 7 bases from J, with 16 bases between. The CDR3 is 14 amino acids. Germline V gives CDR1 SGHNT, CDR2 YYREEE (reference sequence). CDR3 protein: CASRPTRGWNEQFF. CDR3 coding DNA: TGTGCCAGCAGACCGACCAGGGGCTGGAATGAGCAGTTCTTC.

V and J are TRBV2 and TRBJ2-7; the match to TRBD2 covers 7 bases. From germline, CDR1 is SNHLY and CDR2 FYNNEI. Germline trimming cut 4 bases from V and 2 bases from J; bases unmatched to any gene: 2. CDR3 length: 13 amino acids. The CDR3 region has the DNA TGTGCCAGCAGTGGGGAGGGGCCCTACGAGCAGTACTTC. Encoded protein: CASSGEGPYEQYF.